This T cell receptor (beta chain) was documented in a study of blood T cells in healthy people across ages. Trimming cost V 3 bases and J 0 bases, with 18 bases left between them. The CDR3 extends over 16 amino acids. Germline V CDR1 and CDR2: DFQATT, SNEGSKA (reference sequence). It was with a sample-barcoded 5' primer and a J-beta primer mix that a second PCR of roughly 7 to 12 cycles was run. Every cDNA molecule bore a tag from a template-switch adaptor containing 12 random nucleotides. Every sample returned 2.5 million or more CDR3-containing paired-end reads. TCRdb processed the 5' RACE reads anew with MiXCR; each CDR3 protein has one entry. The sample lists roughly 1,700,000 distinct CDR3 sequences; under 30% were seen once. This clonotype appeared many times.

This TCR was recovered from a woman aged 30 to 39 in good health. The sequencing input was blood. The rearrangement links TRBV20-1 to TRBJ2-7; no definite D call. The CDR3 nucleotides read TGCAGTGCTAGCCCCCCTCGGCGGCGCGCCTCCTACGAGCAGTACTTC. Its protein product is CSASPPRRRASYEQYF.